One sample yielded the 24 T cell receptor beta chains listed below, sequenced in a study of blood T cell repertoires in COVID-19. Sequencing was performed with immunoSEQ multiplex PCR; in TCRdb, only in-frame clones are kept and a portion is missing. The table lists about 480,000 clones, around nine tenths of them singletons. The material sequenced was PBMCs or T cells enriched from blood (not recorded which). All receptors derive from a middle-aged woman who had recovered from COVID-19.

The gene calls are TRBV9 and TRBJ1-5; maybe TRBD1 (5 bases). The V end lost 0 bases, the J end lost 3 bases, and 13 bases lay between the germline ends. This CDR3 region has 16 residues. The germline V gene encodes CDR1 SGDLS and CDR2 YYNGEE. The CDR3 protein is CASSVDGGEINQPQHF. The CDR3, as DNA: TGTGCCAGCAGCGTAGATGGAGGGGAAATCAATCAGCCCCAGCATTTT.

This clone has only one observation. The same CDR3 also results from other DNA sequences found in this sample. CDR3 protein: CASRQGAGQPQHF. Written as DNA, the CDR3 is TGTGCCAGTAGGCAGGGGGCTGGTCAGCCCCAGCATTTT. The rearrangement joins TRBV19 to TRBJ1-5, with TRBD1 matching 8 bases. CDR1 and CDR2 (germline): LNHDA, SQIVND (reference sequence). Germline trimming cut 6 bases from V and 6 bases from J; bases unmatched to any gene: 4. The CDR3 has 13 amino acids.

The V call is TRBV24-1, the J call TRBJ1-2; D possibly corresponds to TRBD1 (6 bases). CDR1 and CDR2 (germline): KGHDR, SFDVKD. This CDR3 spans 13 amino acids. V lost 4 bases and J lost 5, with 10 bases in between. The CDR3 loop is CATSEQGFYGYTF. The CDR3 nucleotides are TGTGCCACCAGTGAACAGGGCTTTTATGGCTACACCTTC.

The chain employs TRBV6-2 or TRBV6-3 and TRBJ2-1; D is unclear. Trimming stripped 5 bases from V and 0 bases from J, with 8 bases between. Germline CDR1 is MNHEY and CDR2 is SVGEGT. The CDR3 has 14 amino acids. CDR3 residues: CASSPRGSYNEQFF. Here the CDR3 DNA reads TGTGCCAGCAGTCCCCGCGGCTCCTACAATGAGCAGTTCTTC.

This chain uses TRBV7-2 with TRBJ1-5; 7 bases are shared with TRBD1. V was clipped by 1 base and J by 3 bases; unmatched bases: 3. Germline CDR1 and CDR2: SGHTA and FQGNSA. CDR3 size: 15 residues. CDR3 in DNA: TGTGCCAGCAGCTTAGGCGGGACAGACAATCAGCCCCAGCATTTT. Amino acid sequence: CASSLGGTDNQPQHF.

This chain links TRBV19 with TRBJ2-7; D possibly corresponds to TRBD2 (5 bases). This CDR3 region has 13 residues. The V end was cut by 3 bases, the J end by 2 bases, with 8 bases between. Germline CDR1 LNHDA, CDR2 SQIVND (reference sequence). The CDR3 sequence is CASSISGTYEQYF. In DNA, the CDR3 is TGTGCCAGTAGTATTTCGGGGACCTACGAGCAGTACTTC.

The chain links TRBV29-1 to TRBJ2-7, with 7 bases fitting TRBD2. The CDR3 runs 16 residues. CDR1 SQVTM and CDR2 ANQGSEA come from the germline V gene. V lost 4 bases, J lost 3 bases, and 15 bases stayed unmatched. In nucleotides, the CDR3 is TGCAGCGTTGTTATAAGCGGGGCTAATAGTAACTACGAGCAGTACTTC. Translation: CSVVISGANSNYEQYF.

The V gene is TRBV7-2, the J gene TRBJ2-7; 8 positions agree with TRBD2. V shed 4 bases and J 0 bases; nucleotides not matched to a gene: 5. Germline V lookup: CDR1 SGHTA, CDR2 FQGNSA. The CDR3 is 15 residues long. The CDR3 here is CASSSERGSSYEQYF. The CDR3 DNA is TGTGCCAGCAGCTCCGAGCGGGGGAGCTCCTACGAGCAGTACTTC.

V and J are TRBV3-1 (or the pseudogene TRBV3-2) and TRBJ1-2; 8 nucleotides match TRBD1. Germline CDR1 reads LGHDT; CDR2 reads YNNKEL (reference sequence). The CDR3 covers 16 residues. The trim removed 0 bases at V and 5 bases at J, leaving 8 bases unmatched. CDR3 residues: CASSQDQGAVVYGYTF. The CDR3 DNA sequence: TGTGCCAGCAGCCAAGATCAGGGGGCTGTAGTGTATGGCTACACCTTC.

The chain carries TRBV29-1 and TRBJ1-2, with TRBD1 matching 7 bases. Germline V CDR1 and CDR2: SQVTM, ANQGSEA. This CDR3 region has 12 residues. V lost 6 bases and J lost 8; bases outside the gene matches: 9. The CDR3 bases are TGCAGCGTCCGCGGACAGGCGGGAGGCTACACCTTC. It specifies CSVRGQAGGYTF.

The gene calls are TRBV12-5 and TRBJ1-1; a possible D gene is TRBD1 (6 bases). This CDR3 has 13 amino acids. V gave up 0 bases and J gave up 10 bases, with 12 bases separating them. Looked up from germline, CDR1 is LGHNT and CDR2 is FRNRAP. As DNA, the CDR3 is TGTGCTAGTGGTTTGGTCCCGGGACATGGAGCTTTCTTT. Protein: CASGLVPGHGAFF.

J is TRBJ2-2 and V is TRBV19, with TRBD2 matching over 14 bases. J lost 16 bases, V lost 3 bases, and 4 bases had no gene match. Germline-derived CDR1 and CDR2 are LNHDA and SQIVND (reference sequence). CDR3 size: 13 residues. The CDR3 sequence: CASSMGTSGRPFF. CDR3 sequence (DNA): TGTGCCAGTAGTATGGGGACTAGCGGGAGACCGTTTTTT. Together with reference TRBV19 and TRBJ2-2, the CDR3 gives the full variable domain: DGGITQSPKYLFRKEGQNVTLSCEQNLNHDAMYWYRQDPGQGLRLIYYSQIVNDFQKGDIAEGYSVSREKKESFPLTVTSAQKNPTAFYLCASSMGTSGRPFFGEGSRLTVL.

V and J are TRBV30 and TRBJ1-5; D is ambiguous. V lost 3 bases to trimming and J lost 0 bases, with 6 bases between them. Germline CDR1 reads GTSNPN; CDR2 reads SVGIG (reference sequence). CDR3 length equals 13 residues. The DNA for the CDR3 is TGTGCCTGGAGCGGGAATAGCAATCAGCCCCAGCATTTT. Translating gives CAWSGNSNQPQHF.

V usage is TRBV7-2 and J usage is TRBJ2-1, with D unresolved. CDR1 and CDR2 from the germline V gene are SGHTA and FQGNSA. This CDR3 spans 13 amino acids. With 7 bases removed from V and 4 bases from J, the gap between germline ends came to 11 bases. CDR3 DNA: TGTGCCAGCACCATGGTCGAGTACAATGAGCAGTTCTTC. Amino acid sequence: CASTMVEYNEQFF.

The V gene is TRBV9, the J gene TRBJ2-5; the D is unclear. The CDR3 has 11 amino acids. Looked up from germline, CDR1 is SGDLS and CDR2 is YYNGEE. Trimming removed 6 bases at V and 2 bases at J, with 5 bases between. DNA for the CDR3: TGTGCCAGCAAAGCACAAGAGACCCAGTACTTC. Its translation is CASKAQETQYF. The variable domain in full, with the rest retrieved from reference TRBV9 and TRBJ2-5, is DSGVTQTPKHLITATGQRVTLRCSPRSGDLSVYWYQQSLDQGLQFLIQYYNGEERAKGNILERFSAQQFPDLHSELNLSSLELGDSALYFCASKAQETQYFGPGTRLLVL.

The CDR3 DNA sequence: TGTGCCAGCAGCCGACAGGGGGTGTACGAGCAGTACTTC. As protein: CASSRQGVYEQYF. This rearrangement joins TRBV3-1 (or the pseudogene TRBV3-2) to TRBJ2-7; 9 bases match TRBD1. V was clipped by 4 bases and J by 4 bases; unmatched bases: 2. CDR3 length: 13 amino acids. CDR1 is LGHDT, CDR2 YNNKEL, per germline (reference sequence).

Here the CDR3 reads CASSLIGGRTYNEQFF. The CDR3, as DNA: TGTGCCAGCAGCTTAATAGGCGGGAGGACCTACAATGAGCAGTTCTTC. The chain uses TRBV11-2 and TRBJ2-1, with 8 bases identical to TRBD2. CDR1 is SGHAT and CDR2 is FQNNGV in the germline V gene. V shed 2 bases and J 2 bases; nucleotides not matched to a gene: 5. This CDR3 spans 16 amino acids.

CDR3 in DNA: TGTGCTAGTGGTTTGTCGACTTTAGCGGGAGGTAGTCCCTACGAGCAGTACTTC. Its protein is CASGLSTLAGGSPYEQYF. The V and J genes are TRBV12-5 and TRBJ2-7, with 10 bases aligning to TRBD2. This CDR3 is built from 18 residues. Germline CDR1 reads LGHNT; CDR2 reads FRNRAP. V was clipped by 2 bases and J by 2 bases; unmatched bases: 12.

The J gene is TRBJ2-7, the V gene TRBV10-1; D unresolved. V was clipped by 2 bases and J by 9 bases, with 11 bases between them. The CDR3 runs 12 residues. Looked up from germline, CDR1 is WNHNN and CDR2 is SYGVQD (reference sequence). DNA for the CDR3: TGCGCCAGCAGTGAGGCCTCCGGTGGGCAGTACTTC. This gives the protein CASSEASGGQYF.

The rearrangement joins TRBV4-3 to TRBJ2-2, with TRBD2 matching 7 bases. J was trimmed by 6 bases and V by 3 bases; bases with no gene match: 10. The CDR3 is 16 residues long. Germline V lookup: CDR1 LGHNA, CDR2 YSLEER. The CDR3, as DNA: TGCGCCAGCAGCCAGGCCGAATTAGCGGGCTCCGGGGAGCTGTTTTTT. Amino acid sequence: CASSQAELAGSGELFF.

This clone was counted once. This chain uses TRBV12-5 with TRBJ1-2; D is unclear. The CDR3 consists of 15 residues. V was pared by 0 bases and J by 3 bases, with 11 bases between. The germline gives CDR1 LGHNT, CDR2 FRNRAP. CDR3 amino acids: CASGLVSRGYYGYTF. The CDR3 nucleotides read TGTGCTAGTGGTTTGGTATCACGAGGGTACTATGGCTACACCTTC.

This chain links TRBV12-1 with TRBJ2-3; TRBD1 reflects the table's D call only, with no check against the DNA. TRBV12-1 is deemed a pseudogene. This CDR3 spans 21 amino acids. This CDR3 reads CASSFAGPTGAGSPETDTQYF. The DNA of the CDR3 is TGTGCCAGCAGCTTTGCCGGTCCGACAGGGGCGGGATCACCCGAAACAGATACGCAGTATTTT.

The chain links TRBV19 to TRBJ1-1; no clear D gene. Germline loops: CDR1 LNHDA, CDR2 SQIVND (reference sequence). This CDR3 spans 14 amino acids. Trimming shortened V by 3 bases and J by 4 bases, and 12 bases separated the two germline ends. Written as DNA, the CDR3 is TGTGCCAGTAGTATGGTAGGAGGTGTCACTGAAGCTTTCTTT. It is translated as CASSMVGGVTEAFF.

This clone appeared once. The J gene is TRBJ1-2, the V gene TRBV12-3 or TRBV12-4; D gene unclear. The V end lost 8 bases, the J end lost 8 bases, and 18 bases lay between the germline ends. The CDR3 runs to 13 residues. CDR3: CASGSRVTEGYTF. Here the CDR3 DNA reads TGTGCCAGCGGTTCCCGGGTCACGGAGGGCTACACCTTC.